This T cell receptor (beta chain) was sequenced for a study of T cell responses to AZD1222 COVID-19 vaccine. Sequencing used immunoSEQ multiplex PCR; TCRdb keeps in-frame clones, though not all of them. This repertoire shows about 130,000 clones, under 90% found once; its top ten account for around 24%. The CDR3 sequence is 14 residues long. The genes are TRBV12-2 and TRBJ2-3. TRBV12-2 is shown as a pseudogene. The clonotype originates from an adult in good health. Sequencing used peripheral blood, obtained on day 0 of AZD1222 vaccination. The CDR3 loop is CASRSPRGPGAQYF. DNA of the CDR3: TGTGCAAGTCGCTCCCCAAGGGGCCCCGGGGCGCAGTATTTT.